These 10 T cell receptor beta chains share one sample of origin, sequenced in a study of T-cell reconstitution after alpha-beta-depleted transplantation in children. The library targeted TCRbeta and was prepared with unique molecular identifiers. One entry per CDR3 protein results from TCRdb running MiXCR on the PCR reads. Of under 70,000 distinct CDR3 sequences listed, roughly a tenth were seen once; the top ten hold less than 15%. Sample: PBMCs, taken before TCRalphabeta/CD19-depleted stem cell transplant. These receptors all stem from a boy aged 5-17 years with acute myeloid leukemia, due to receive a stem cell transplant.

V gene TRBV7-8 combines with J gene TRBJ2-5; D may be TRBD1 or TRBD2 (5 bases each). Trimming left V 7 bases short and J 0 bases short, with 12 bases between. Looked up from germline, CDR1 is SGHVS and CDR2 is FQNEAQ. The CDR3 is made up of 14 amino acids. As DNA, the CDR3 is TGTGCCAGCATCCCTGGGACGTACCAAGAGACCCAGTACTTC. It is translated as CASIPGTYQETQYF.

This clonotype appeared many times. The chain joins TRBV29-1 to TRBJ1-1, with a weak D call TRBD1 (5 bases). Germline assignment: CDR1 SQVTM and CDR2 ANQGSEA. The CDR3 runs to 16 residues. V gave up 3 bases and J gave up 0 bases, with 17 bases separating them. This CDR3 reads CSVDGHPGEVNTEAFF. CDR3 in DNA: TGCAGCGTTGATGGACATCCGGGGGAGGTGAACACTGAAGCTTTCTTT. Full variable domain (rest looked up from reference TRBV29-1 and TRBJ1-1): SAVISQKPSRDICQRGTSLTIQCQVDSQVTMMFWYRQQPGQSLTLIATANQGSEATYESGFVIDKFPISRPNLTFSTLTVSNMSPEDSSIYLCSVDGHPGEVNTEAFFGQGTRLTVV.

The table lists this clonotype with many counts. The CDR3: CATSRVGRPDTQYF. DNA for the CDR3: TGTGCCACCAGCAGGGTAGGGCGGCCAGATACGCAGTATTTT. The chain joins TRBV15 to TRBJ2-3, with no clear D. Germline V CDR1 and CDR2: LNHNV, YYDKDF (reference sequence). The length of the CDR3 is 14 residues. Trimming removed 3 bases at V and 4 bases at J, with 11 bases between.

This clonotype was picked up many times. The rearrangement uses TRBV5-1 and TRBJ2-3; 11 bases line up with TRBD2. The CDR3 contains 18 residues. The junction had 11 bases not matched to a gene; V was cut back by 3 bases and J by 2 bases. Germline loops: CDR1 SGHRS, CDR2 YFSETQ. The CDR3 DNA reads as TGCGCCAGCAGCTCCTGGGCCTCTAGCGGGGGGATCACAGATACGCAGTATTTT. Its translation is CASSSWASSGGITDTQYF.

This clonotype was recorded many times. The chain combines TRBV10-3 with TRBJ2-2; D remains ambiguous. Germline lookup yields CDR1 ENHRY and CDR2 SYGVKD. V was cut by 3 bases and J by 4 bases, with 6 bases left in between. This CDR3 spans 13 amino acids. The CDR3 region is CAISETPTGELFF. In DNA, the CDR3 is TGTGCCATCAGTGAAACCCCCACCGGGGAGCTGTTTTTT.

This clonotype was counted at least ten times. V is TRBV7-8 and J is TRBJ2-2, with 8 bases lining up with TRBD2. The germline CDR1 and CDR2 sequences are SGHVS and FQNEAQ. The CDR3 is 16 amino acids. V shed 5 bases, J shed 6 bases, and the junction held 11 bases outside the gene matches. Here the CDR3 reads CASSPSPGRGAGELFF. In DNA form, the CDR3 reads TGTGCCAGCAGCCCATCCCCCGGGAGGGGCGCCGGGGAGCTGTTTTTT.

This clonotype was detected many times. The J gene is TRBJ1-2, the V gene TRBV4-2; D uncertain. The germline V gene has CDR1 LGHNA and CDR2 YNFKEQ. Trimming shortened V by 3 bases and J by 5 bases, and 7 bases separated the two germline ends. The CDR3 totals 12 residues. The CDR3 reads CASSQGKYGYTF. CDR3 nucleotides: TGTGCCAGCAGCCAGGGGAAATATGGCTACACCTTC.

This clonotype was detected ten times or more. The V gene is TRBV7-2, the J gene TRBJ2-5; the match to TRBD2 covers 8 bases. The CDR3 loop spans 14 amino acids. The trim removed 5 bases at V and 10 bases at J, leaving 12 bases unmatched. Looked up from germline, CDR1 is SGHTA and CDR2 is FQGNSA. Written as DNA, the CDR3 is TGTGCCAGCAGCCAAGTGCGGGGGGCGATGGGCCAGTACTTC. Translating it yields CASSQVRGAMGQYF.

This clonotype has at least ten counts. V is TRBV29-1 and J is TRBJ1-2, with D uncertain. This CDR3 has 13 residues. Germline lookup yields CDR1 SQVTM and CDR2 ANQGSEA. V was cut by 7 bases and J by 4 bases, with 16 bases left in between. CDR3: CSGITDGIYGYTF. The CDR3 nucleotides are TGCAGCGGGATTACTGATGGAATCTATGGCTACACCTTC.

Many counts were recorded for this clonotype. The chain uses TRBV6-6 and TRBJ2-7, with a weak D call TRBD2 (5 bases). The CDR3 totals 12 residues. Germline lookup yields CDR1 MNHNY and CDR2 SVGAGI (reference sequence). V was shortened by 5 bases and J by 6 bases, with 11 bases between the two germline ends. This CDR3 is CASSPHGGEQYV. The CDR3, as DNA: TGTGCCAGCAGTCCTCACGGAGGCGAGCAGTACGTC.